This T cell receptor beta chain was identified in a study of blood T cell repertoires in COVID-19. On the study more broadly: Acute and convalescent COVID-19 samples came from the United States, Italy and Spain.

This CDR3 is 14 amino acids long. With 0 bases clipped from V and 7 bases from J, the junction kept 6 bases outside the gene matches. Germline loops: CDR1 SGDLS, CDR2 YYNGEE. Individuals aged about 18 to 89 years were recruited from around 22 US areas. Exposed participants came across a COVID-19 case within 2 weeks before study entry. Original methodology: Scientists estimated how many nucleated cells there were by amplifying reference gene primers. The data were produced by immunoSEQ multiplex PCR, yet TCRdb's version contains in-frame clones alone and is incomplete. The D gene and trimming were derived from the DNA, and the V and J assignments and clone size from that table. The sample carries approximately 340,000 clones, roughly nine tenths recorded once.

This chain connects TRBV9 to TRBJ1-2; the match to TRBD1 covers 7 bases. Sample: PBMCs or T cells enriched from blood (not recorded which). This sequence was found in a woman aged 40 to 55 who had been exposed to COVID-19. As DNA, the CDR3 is TGTGCCAGCAGCGTAGGAGACAGGGTAGCTGGCTACACCTTC. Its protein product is CASSVGDRVAGYTF.